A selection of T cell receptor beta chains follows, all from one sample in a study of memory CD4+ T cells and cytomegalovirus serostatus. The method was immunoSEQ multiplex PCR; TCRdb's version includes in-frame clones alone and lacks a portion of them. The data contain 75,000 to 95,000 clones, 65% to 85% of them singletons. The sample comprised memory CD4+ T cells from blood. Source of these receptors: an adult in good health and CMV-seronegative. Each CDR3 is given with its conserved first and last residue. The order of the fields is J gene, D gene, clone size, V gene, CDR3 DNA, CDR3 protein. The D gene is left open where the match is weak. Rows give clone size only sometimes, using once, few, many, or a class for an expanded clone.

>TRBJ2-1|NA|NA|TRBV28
TGTGCCAGCAGTTTGGGTGGATCCTACAATGAGCAGTTCTTC
CASSLGGSYNEQFF
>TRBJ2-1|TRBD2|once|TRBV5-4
TGTGCCAGCAACCTAGCGGGGGGCCGACTCAATGAGCAGTTCTTC
CASNLAGGRLNEQFF
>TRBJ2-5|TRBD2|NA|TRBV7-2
TGTGCCAGCAGCTGGGGACTAGCGGGGGGGCAAGAGACCCAGTACTTC
CASSWGLAGGQETQYF
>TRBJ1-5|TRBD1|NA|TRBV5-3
TGTGCCAGAAGCCACGGGACAGGCTTAGGCAATCAGCCCCAGCATTTT
CARSHGTGLGNQPQHF
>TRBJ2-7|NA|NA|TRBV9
TGTGCCAGCAGCCCGCGGTCCCTGGGGTCCTACGAGCAGTACTTC
CASSPRSLGSYEQYF
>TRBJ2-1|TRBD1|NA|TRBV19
TGTGCCAGTAGACTGACAGGGGCAGGAAATGAGCAGTTCTTC
CASRLTGAGNEQFF
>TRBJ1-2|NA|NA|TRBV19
TGTGCCAGTAGTATAGGCTCGGGGTATGGCTACACCTTC
CASSIGSGYGYTF
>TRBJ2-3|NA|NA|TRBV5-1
TGCGCCAGCAGCCGGTCGGGGCCCGAGCAAGCAGATACGCAGTATTTT
CASSRSGPEQADTQYF
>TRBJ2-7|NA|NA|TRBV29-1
TGCAGCGTTGAACGGGGAACAGCGTACGAGCAGTACTTC
CSVERGTAYEQYF
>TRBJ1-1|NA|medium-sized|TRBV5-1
TGCGCCAGCAGCTTGGATATGGGCATGAACACTGAAGCTTTCTTT
CASSLDMGMNTEAFF
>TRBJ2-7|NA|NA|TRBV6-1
TGTGCCAGCAGCCCGCGGATCCTGGATCCCTACGAGCAGTACTTC
CASSPRILDPYEQYF
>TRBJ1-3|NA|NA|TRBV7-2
TGTGCCAGCAGCTTAGTTGGGGGCTCTGGAAACACCATATATTTT
CASSLVGGSGNTIYF
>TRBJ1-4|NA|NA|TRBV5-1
TGCGCCAGCAGCTTATCAGGGTTTTTTAATGAAAAACTGTTTTTT
CASSLSGFFNEKLFF
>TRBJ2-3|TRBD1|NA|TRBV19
TGTGCCAGTAGTATCTGGACAGGGGGCTACACAGATACGCAGTATTTT
CASSIWTGGYTDTQYF
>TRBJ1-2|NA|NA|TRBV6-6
TGTGCCAGCATCGCCAGGGACACAGCTAACTATGGCTACACCTTC
CASIARDTANYGYTF
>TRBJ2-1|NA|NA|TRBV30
TGTGCCTGGAACCCAGGGTACTCCCCTATTGAGCAGTTCTTC
CAWNPGYSPIEQFF
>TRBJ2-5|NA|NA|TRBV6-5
TGTGCCAGCACCCAGGGGGGGGCAGGCGAGACCCAGTACTTC
CASTQGGAGETQYF
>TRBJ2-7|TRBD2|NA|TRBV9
TGTGCCAGCAGCGTAGAGCCTAGCGGGGTGTACGAGCAGTACTTC
CASSVEPSGVYEQYF
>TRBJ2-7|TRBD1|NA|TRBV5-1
TGCGCCAGCAGCTTTCGACAGGGTTACTCCTACGAGCAGTACTTC
CASSFRQGYSYEQYF
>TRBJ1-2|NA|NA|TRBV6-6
TGTGCCAGCCGAAGGGGGAACTATGGCTACACCTTC
CASRRGNYGYTF
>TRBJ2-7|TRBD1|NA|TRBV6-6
TGTGCCAGCAGTTATTCCGGACAGGGGACCAACGAGCAGTACTTC
CASSYSGQGTNEQYF
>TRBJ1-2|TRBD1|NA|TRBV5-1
TGCGCCAGCAGCTTGGTAGGACAGGGGTCGGTCGATGGCTACACCTTC
CASSLVGQGSVDGYTF
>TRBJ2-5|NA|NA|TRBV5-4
TGTGCCAGCAGCCCGGGACCGACCATCCAAGAGACCCAGTACTTC
CASSPGPTIQETQYF
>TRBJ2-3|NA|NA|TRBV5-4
TGTGCCAGCAGCGCGAGCCTAGACCTCACCACAGATACGCAGTATTTT
CASSASLDLTTDTQYF
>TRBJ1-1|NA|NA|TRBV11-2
TGTGCCAGCAGCTCAACAGCAGGAGTGAACACTGAAGCTTTCTTT
CASSSTAGVNTEAFF